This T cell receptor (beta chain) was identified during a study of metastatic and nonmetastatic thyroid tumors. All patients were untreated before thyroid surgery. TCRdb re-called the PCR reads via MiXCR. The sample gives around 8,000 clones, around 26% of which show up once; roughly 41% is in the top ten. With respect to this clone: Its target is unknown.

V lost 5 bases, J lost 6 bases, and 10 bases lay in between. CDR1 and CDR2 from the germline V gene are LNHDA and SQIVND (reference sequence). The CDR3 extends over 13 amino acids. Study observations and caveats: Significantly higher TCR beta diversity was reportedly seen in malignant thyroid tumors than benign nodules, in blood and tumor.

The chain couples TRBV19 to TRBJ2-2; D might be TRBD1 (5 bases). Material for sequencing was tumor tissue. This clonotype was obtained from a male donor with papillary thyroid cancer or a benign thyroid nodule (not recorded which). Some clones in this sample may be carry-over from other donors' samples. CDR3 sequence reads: CASSQGTSGELFF. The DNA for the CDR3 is TGTGCCAGTAGTCAGGGAACGTCCGGGGAGCTGTTTTTT.